This TCR beta chain was captured by sequencing in a study of T-cell reconstitution after alpha-beta-depleted transplantation in children. Germline lookup yields CDR1 LNHNV and CDR2 YYDKDF (reference sequence). V gave up 4 bases and J gave up 0 bases, with 7 bases separating them. This CDR3 is built from 14 residues. This clonotype was observed a handful of times. Its target is unknown. The study's findings and limits: From newly produced T cells came most of the T-cell counts and diversity one year after transplant.

The TCRbeta library incorporated unique molecular identifiers. TCRdb re-called the PCR reads through MiXCR, storing one row per CDR3 protein. Here the sample spans 80,000 or so distinct CDR3 sequences, 12% to 15% being singletons. The clonotype was recovered from a male patient aged 2 to 9 who had a stem cell transplant for acute lymphoblastic leukemia, so the T cells may come from the graft donor. The starting material was PBMCs, mostly from graft donor cells, obtained 180 days after TCRalphabeta/CD19-depleted stem cell transplant. The chain is built from TRBV15 and TRBJ1-3; D remains ambiguous. The CDR3 here is CATSTVFSGNTIYF. The CDR3 nucleotides are TGTGCCACCAGCACTGTTTTCTCTGGAAACACCATATATTTT.